The 28 T cell receptor beta chains below were found in one sample sequenced in a study of blood T cell repertoires in COVID-19. Clones were sequenced by immunoSEQ multiplex PCR, and TCRdb holds only the in-frame ones, with some missing. The table lists some 320,000 clones, 90% to 95% of them singletons. Sequenced: PBMCs or T cells enriched from blood (not recorded which). The receptors originated from a woman aged 30 to 39 who had been exposed to COVID-19.

V is TRBV9 and J is TRBJ2-1, with D possibly matching TRBD2 (6 bases). V lost 4 bases and J lost 0, with 14 bases in between. Germline loops: CDR1 SGDLS, CDR2 YYNGEE. The CDR3 loop spans 16 amino acids. CDR3 sequence reads: CASSPGGATSYNEQFF. In DNA, the CDR3 is TGTGCCAGCAGCCCCGGAGGGGCAACCTCCTACAATGAGCAGTTCTTC.

This chain connects TRBV4-1 to TRBJ2-7; D unresolved. Trimming cost V 5 bases and J 0 bases, with 11 bases left between them. In germline, CDR1 is MGHRA, CDR2 YSYEKL. The CDR3 is made up of 14 amino acids. The chain's CDR3 is CASSGPKSSYEQYF. DNA for the CDR3: TGCGCCAGCAGCGGGCCCAAAAGCTCCTACGAGCAGTACTTC.

The rearrangement joins TRBV5-1 to TRBJ1-4; TRBD1 aligns across 11 bases. CDR3 length: 17 amino acids. CDR1 and CDR2 (germline): SGHRS, YFSETQ. V trimming: 1 base; J trimming: 0 bases; junction bases outside the gene matches: 2. The CDR3 here is CASSLRTGGSTNEKLFF. In DNA form, the CDR3 reads TGCGCCAGCAGCTTGAGGACAGGGGGCTCAACTAATGAAAAACTGTTTTTT.

On this clone: The sample has other DNA sequences that encode this CDR3 too. This chain links TRBV4-3 with TRBJ2-2, with D maybe TRBD1 (5 bases). The CDR3 covers 14 residues. Per germline, CDR1 LGHNA and CDR2 YSLEER. V shed 0 bases and J shed 5 bases, with 7 bases lying between them. DNA of the CDR3: TGCGCCAGCAGCCAAGATAGGGGTACCGGGGAGCTGTTTTTT. This sequence encodes CASSQDRGTGELFF.

This clone has only a few counts. The V gene is TRBV19, the J gene TRBJ1-3; 7 nucleotides line up with TRBD1. V was pared by 8 bases and J by 6 bases, with 7 bases of the junction left unmatched. Germline V gene sequence: CDR1 LNHDA, CDR2 SQIVND (reference sequence). The CDR3 is 13 amino acids. CDR3 in DNA: TGTGCCAGTGGACCGACAGGGCAAAACACCATATATTTT. It is translated as CASGPTGQNTIYF.

This rearrangement joins TRBV5-5 to TRBJ1-4; D is possibly TRBD1 (5 bases). The germline CDR1 and CDR2 sequences are SGHKS and YYEKEE (reference sequence). V lost 0 bases and J lost 11, with 8 bases in between. This CDR3 spans 12 amino acids. In DNA form, the CDR3 reads TGTGCCAGCAGCTTGGTTCGGGGGAAACTGTTTTTT. Encoded protein: CASSLVRGKLFF.

The chain is built from TRBV11-3 and TRBJ2-5; 10 nucleotides line up with TRBD1. Germline V CDR1 and CDR2: SGHNT, YENEEA. This CDR3 has 15 residues. J lost 5 bases, V lost 5 bases, and 8 bases had no gene match. This chain's CDR3 is CASSTDRGLGETQYF. The CDR3 coding sequence is TGTGCCAGCAGCACCGACAGGGGGCTGGGGGAGACCCAGTACTTC.

In regard to this clone: Other DNA sequences of this sample code for an identical CDR3. V and J are TRBV5-1 and TRBJ2-3; D is perhaps TRBD1 (5 bases). Germline loops: CDR1 SGHRS, CDR2 YFSETQ. Between the trimmed V and J ends, which lost 0 bases and 0 bases, there was a span of 5 bases. The CDR3 has 14 residues. This CDR3 is CASSLGQSTDTQYF. The CDR3 bases are TGCGCCAGCAGCTTGGGACAGAGCACAGATACGCAGTATTTT.

The chain employs TRBV5-1 and TRBJ2-7; 8 bases map to TRBD2. CDR3 length equals 17 residues. The germline gives CDR1 SGHRS, CDR2 YFSETQ. Germline trimming cut 2 bases from V and 0 bases from J; bases unmatched to any gene: 10. The DNA of the CDR3 is TGCGCCAGCAGCTTTGGGCCCACTAGCGGACTCTCCTACGAGCAGTACTTC. Translating it yields CASSFGPTSGLSYEQYF.

V usage is TRBV3-1 (or the pseudogene TRBV3-2) and J usage is TRBJ2-3; the match to TRBD2 covers 10 bases. CDR1 is LGHDT, CDR2 YNNKEL, per germline (reference sequence). The V and J ends lost 4 bases and 3 bases, in that order; junction bases with no gene match: 13. CDR3 length equals 18 residues. The CDR3 nucleotides read TGTGCCAGCAGCCTCGGGACTAGCGTCGAGGCATTGACAGATACGCAGTATTTT. Translated: CASSLGTSVEALTDTQYF.

The rearrangement joins TRBV6-5 to TRBJ1-1; the D is unclear. The CDR3 is 13 amino acids. V was pared by 6 bases and J by 7 bases, with 15 bases between. Germline CDR1 MNHEY, CDR2 SVGAGI. DNA of the CDR3: TGTGCCAGCAGCGCCCAATGGGCAGATGAAGCTTTCTTT. Amino acids: CASSAQWADEAFF.

V gene TRBV5-1 combines with J gene TRBJ1-5, with 8 positions matching TRBD1. V shed 4 bases and J 2 bases; nucleotides not matched to a gene: 2. The CDR3 extends over 14 amino acids. Germline lookup yields CDR1 SGHRS and CDR2 YFSETQ. As DNA, the CDR3 is TGCGCCAGCAGCCCGGACAGGGGCAATCAGCCCCAGCATTTT. Protein: CASSPDRGNQPQHF.

J is TRBJ2-7 and V is TRBV10-3; 9 bases match TRBD1. Trimming took 5 bases from V and 1 from J; bases not matched to a gene: 3. Germline CDR1 is ENHRY and CDR2 is SYGVKD. The CDR3 runs to 14 residues. As DNA, the CDR3 is TGTGCCATCAGTTCCGGGACAGGGTCCTACGAGCAGTACTTC. This sequence encodes CAISSGTGSYEQYF.

As for this clone: An end of the junction differs from the germline gene, which may be a read error. This rearrangement joins TRBV6-2 or TRBV6-3 to TRBJ1-6; TRBD1 might be the D (6 bases). CDR1 is MNHEY, CDR2 SVGEGT, per germline. The CDR3 extends over 13 amino acids. The CDR3 spells CASSGQYLARGTF. The DNA for the CDR3 is TGTGCCAGCAGTGGACAGTATTTGGCTCGAGGCACGTTT.

The V and J genes are TRBV4-3 and TRBJ2-6; D is unresolved. Germline V lookup: CDR1 LGHNA, CDR2 YSLEER. V gave up 3 bases and J gave up 3 bases, with 6 bases separating them. The CDR3 has 14 residues. CDR3 sequence: CASSQRGGANVLTF. DNA for the CDR3: TGCGCCAGCAGCCAGCGAGGTGGGGCCAACGTCCTGACTTTC.

The chain employs TRBV7-9 and TRBJ1-1; D perhaps matches TRBD1 (5 bases). Trimming stripped 1 base from V and 7 bases from J, with 7 bases between. Germline V gene sequence: CDR1 SEHNR, CDR2 FQNEAQ (reference sequence). The CDR3 loop spans 12 amino acids. This CDR3 reads CASSLDRHEAFF. The CDR3 region has the DNA TGTGCCAGCAGCTTAGACAGGCATGAAGCTTTCTTT.

This rearrangement joins TRBV5-5 to TRBJ2-1, with D hard to call. The germline gives CDR1 SGHKS, CDR2 YYEKEE (reference sequence). The CDR3 sequence is 17 residues long. Trimming shortened V by 4 bases and J by 0 bases, and 17 bases separated the two germline ends. CDR3 nucleotides: TGTGCCAGCAGCCCCCGCTGGAGATCCAGCTCCTACAATGAGCAGTTCTTC. Translation gives CASSPRWRSSSYNEQFF.

A single count supports this clone. This rearrangement joins TRBV24-1 to TRBJ1-4; TRBD1 matches 9 bases. The V gene end was trimmed by 4 bases and the J gene end by 7 bases; junction bases not matched to a gene: 6. The CDR3 extends over 15 amino acids. The V gene's germline CDR1 is KGHDR and CDR2 SFDVKD. DNA of the CDR3: TGTGCCACCAGTGACTCGGACAGGGGTTTTGAAAAACTGTTTTTT. This encodes CATSDSDRGFEKLFF.

The chain is built from TRBV11-2 and TRBJ2-7, with D perhaps matching TRBD1 (6 bases). Germline lookup yields CDR1 SGHAT and CDR2 FQNNGV. V was trimmed by 5 bases and J by 2 bases, leaving 16 bases between them. The CDR3 consists of 15 residues. The CDR3 region has the DNA TGTGCCAGCAGCCCCCGGACAGCCGCCGCCTACGAGCAGTACTTC. It encodes CASSPRTAAAYEQYF. The variable domain in full, completed from reference TRBV11-2 and TRBJ2-7, reads EAGVAQSPRYKIIEKRQSVAFWCNPISGHATLYWYQQILGQGPKLLIQFQNNGVVDDSQLPKDRFSAERLKGVDSTLKIQPAKLEDSAVYLCASSPRTAAAYEQYFGPGTRLTVT.

The chain links TRBV9 to TRBJ2-5, with no clear D. Trimming removed 4 bases from V and 1 base from J, with 14 bases in between. Germline loops: CDR1 SGDLS, CDR2 YYNGEE. The CDR3 contains 15 residues. The CDR3 protein is CASSRIARPQETQYF. The CDR3 nucleotides are TGTGCCAGCAGCAGGATAGCCCGGCCCCAAGAGACCCAGTACTTC.

This clone was recorded once. The DNA for the CDR3 is TGTGCCAGCAGTTACATGGTGCTATTGTGGTATTTT. This gives the protein CASSYMVLLWYF. The chain carries TRBV6-2 or TRBV6-3 and TRBJ2-3; D not resolved. V was trimmed by 2 bases and J by 14 bases, leaving 14 bases between them. The CDR3 consists of 12 residues. Germline V gene lookup returns CDR1 MNHEY and CDR2 SVGEGT.

This rearrangement joins TRBV19 to TRBJ2-3; TRBD1 matches at 8 bases. The CDR3 has 14 amino acids. The germline V gene has CDR1 LNHDA and CDR2 SQIVND (reference sequence). Trimming cost V 3 bases and J 4 bases; bases outside gene matches: 3. CDR3 DNA: TGTGCCAGTAGTATGCAGGGGGCTGCAGATACGCAGTATTTT. It encodes CASSMQGAADTQYF.

The V and J genes are TRBV4-1 and TRBJ1-6, with 8 bases lining up with TRBD1. Germline CDR1 reads MGHRA; CDR2 reads YSYEKL. Trimming took 4 bases from V and 8 from J; bases not matched to a gene: 4. The CDR3 spans 14 residues. CDR3 nucleotide sequence: TGCGCCAGCAGCCGCGGACAGGGAGATTCACCCCTCCACTTT. It encodes CASSRGQGDSPLHF.

The rearrangement joins TRBV20-1 to TRBJ2-1; 8 bases fit TRBD1. The CDR3 loop spans 14 amino acids. V dropped 3 bases and J dropped 4; count of bases not matched to a gene: 5. Germline CDR1 DFQATT, CDR2 SNEGSKA (reference sequence). In nucleotides, the CDR3 is TGCAGTGCTAGTCGCCGGACAGGGTACAATGAGCAGTTCTTC. This encodes CSASRRTGYNEQFF.

The count of this clone is one. The chain joins TRBV7-9 to TRBJ2-6; D unresolved. V was cut by 2 bases and J by 2 bases, with 10 bases left in between. This CDR3 is 16 amino acids long. Germline V gene data show CDR1 as SEHNR and CDR2 as FQNEAQ (reference sequence). This CDR3 is CASSLISGPGANVLTF. The CDR3 nucleotides read TGTGCCAGCAGCTTAATTTCAGGCCCTGGGGCCAACGTCCTGACTTTC.

This clone appeared a single time. The V and J genes are TRBV20-1 and TRBJ2-7; possible D gene TRBD2, 6 bases. Germline V gene sequence: CDR1 DFQATT, CDR2 SNEGSKA (reference sequence). CDR3 length: 11 residues. Trimming left V 4 bases short and J 5 bases short, with 9 bases between. CDR3 nucleotides: TGCAGTGCTATGGGACTCCACGAGCAGTACTTC. Protein: CSAMGLHEQYF.

The V and J genes are TRBV5-6 and TRBJ2-5, with 12 bases lining up with TRBD1. The V and J ends lost 4 bases and 5 bases, in that order; junction bases with no gene match: 6. CDR3 length: 15 amino acids. Looked up from germline, CDR1 is SGHDT and CDR2 is YYEEEE. The CDR3 DNA reads TGTGCCAGCAGCCACGGGACAGGGGGCGGGGAGACCCAGTACTTC. Translating it yields CASSHGTGGGETQYF.

V and J are TRBV4-3 and TRBJ1-1, with no clear D. The CDR3 is made up of 14 amino acids. V lost 4 bases and J 4 bases, leaving 13 bases between the germline ends. Germline-derived CDR1 and CDR2 are LGHNA and YSLEER. The CDR3 DNA sequence: TGCGCCAGCAGCCTAAAAGGGAGCAGCACTGAAGCTTTCTTT. This sequence encodes CASSLKGSSTEAFF.